The clone carrying this TCR beta chain was found once. The entry originates in a study of blood T cell repertoires in COVID-19. Study context: Samples representing acute and convalescent COVID-19 were sourced from the United States, Italy and Spain. PBMCs, B-cell-depleted T cells, or T cells were the source of the cDNA or gDNA that made up the material.

Germline CDR1 is LNHDA and CDR2 is SQIVND (reference sequence). The CDR3 contains 15 residues. With 5 bases clipped from V and 4 bases from J, the junction kept 9 bases outside the gene matches. In the authors' methods: Amplification with reference gene primers provided the estimates of nucleated cell counts. The protocol was immunoSEQ multiplex PCR, while the TCRdb copy is restricted to in-frame clones and leaves out a portion. D and trimming were read from the DNA, whereas the V and J calls and clone size are those reported in that table. The data show about 150,000 clones, more than 65% seen once.

The clonotype originates from a man in his sixties with acute or convalescent COVID-19. Sequencing used peripheral blood. The J gene is TRBJ2-7, the V gene TRBV19; 9 nucleotides align to TRBD2. CDR3 protein: CASSYSGGMGYEQYF. The CDR3 coding sequence is TGTGCCAGTAGTTATAGCGGGGGAATGGGATACGAGCAGTACTTC.